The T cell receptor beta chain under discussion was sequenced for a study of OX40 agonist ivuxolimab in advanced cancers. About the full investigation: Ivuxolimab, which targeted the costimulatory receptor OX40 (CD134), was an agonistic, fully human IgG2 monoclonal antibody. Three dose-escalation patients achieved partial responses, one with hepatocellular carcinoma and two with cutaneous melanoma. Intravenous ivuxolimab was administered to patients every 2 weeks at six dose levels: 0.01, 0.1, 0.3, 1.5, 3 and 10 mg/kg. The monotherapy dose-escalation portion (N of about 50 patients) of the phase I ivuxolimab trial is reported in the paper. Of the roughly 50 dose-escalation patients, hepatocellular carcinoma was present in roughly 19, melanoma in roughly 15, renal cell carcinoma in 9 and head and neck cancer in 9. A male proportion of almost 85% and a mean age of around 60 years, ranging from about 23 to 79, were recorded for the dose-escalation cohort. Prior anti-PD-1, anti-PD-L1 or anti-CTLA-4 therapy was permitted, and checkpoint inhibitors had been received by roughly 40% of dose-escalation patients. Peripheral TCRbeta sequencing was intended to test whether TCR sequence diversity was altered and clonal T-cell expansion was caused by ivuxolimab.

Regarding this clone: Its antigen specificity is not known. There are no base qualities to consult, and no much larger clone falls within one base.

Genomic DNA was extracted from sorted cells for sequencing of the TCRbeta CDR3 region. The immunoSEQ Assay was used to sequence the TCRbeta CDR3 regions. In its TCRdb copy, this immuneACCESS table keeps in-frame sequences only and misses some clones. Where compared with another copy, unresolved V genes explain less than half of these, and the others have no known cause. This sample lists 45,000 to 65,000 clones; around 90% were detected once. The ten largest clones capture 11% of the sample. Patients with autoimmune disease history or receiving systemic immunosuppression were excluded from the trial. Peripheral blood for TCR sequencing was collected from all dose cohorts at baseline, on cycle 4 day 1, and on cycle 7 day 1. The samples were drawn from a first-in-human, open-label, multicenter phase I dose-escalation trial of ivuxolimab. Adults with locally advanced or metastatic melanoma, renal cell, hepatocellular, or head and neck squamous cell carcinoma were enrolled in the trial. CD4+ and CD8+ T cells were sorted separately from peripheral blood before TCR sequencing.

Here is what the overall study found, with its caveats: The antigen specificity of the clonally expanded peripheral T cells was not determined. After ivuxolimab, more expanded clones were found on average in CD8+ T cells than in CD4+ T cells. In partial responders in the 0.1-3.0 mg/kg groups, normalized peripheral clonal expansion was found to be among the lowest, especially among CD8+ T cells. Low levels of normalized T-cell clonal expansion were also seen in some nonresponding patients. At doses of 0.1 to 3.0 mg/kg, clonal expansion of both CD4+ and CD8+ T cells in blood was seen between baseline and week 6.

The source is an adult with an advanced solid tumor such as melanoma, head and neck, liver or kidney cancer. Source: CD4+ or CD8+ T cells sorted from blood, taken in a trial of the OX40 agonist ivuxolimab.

Read as DNA, the sequence is TGTGCCAGCAGCTTGTCCGGTGGATGGGAGACCCAGTACTTC. Translated, it gives CASSLSGGWETQYF. Recombination joined TRBV5-4 with TRBJ2-5; the D gene assignment is ambiguous. Including cysteine and phenylalanine, the CDR3 has 14 amino acids. Only the CDR3 region is kept as DNA, spanning 42 bases read in frame from base 1. V and J are truncated by 1 base and 5 bases respectively, leaving an intervening sequence of 12 bases. CDR1 and CDR2 are read off the germline V gene (reference sequence) as SGHNT and YYREEE.